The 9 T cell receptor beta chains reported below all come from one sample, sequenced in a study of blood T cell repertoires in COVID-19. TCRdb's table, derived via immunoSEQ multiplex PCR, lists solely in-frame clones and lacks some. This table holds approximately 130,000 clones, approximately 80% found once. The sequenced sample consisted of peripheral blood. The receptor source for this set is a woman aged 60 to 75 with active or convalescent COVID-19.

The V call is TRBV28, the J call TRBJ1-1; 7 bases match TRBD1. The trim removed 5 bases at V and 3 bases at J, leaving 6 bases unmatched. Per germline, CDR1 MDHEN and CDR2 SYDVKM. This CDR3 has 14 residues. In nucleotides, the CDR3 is TGTGCCAGCAGTCCAGCAGGGGGGTACACTGAAGCTTTCTTT. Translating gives CASSPAGGYTEAFF.

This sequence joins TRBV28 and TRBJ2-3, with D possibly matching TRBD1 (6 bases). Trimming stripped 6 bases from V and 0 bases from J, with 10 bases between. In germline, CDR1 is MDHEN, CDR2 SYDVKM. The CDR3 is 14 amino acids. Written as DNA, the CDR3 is TGTGCCAGCAGCCGGGACATGAGCACAGATACGCAGTATTTT. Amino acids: CASSRDMSTDTQYF.

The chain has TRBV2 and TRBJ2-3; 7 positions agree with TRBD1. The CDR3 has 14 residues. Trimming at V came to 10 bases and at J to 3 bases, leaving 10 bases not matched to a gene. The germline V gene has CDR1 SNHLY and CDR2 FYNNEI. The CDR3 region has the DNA TGTGCCACCACCCCTAACAGGGGTACAGATACGCAGTATTTT. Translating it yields CATTPNRGTDTQYF.

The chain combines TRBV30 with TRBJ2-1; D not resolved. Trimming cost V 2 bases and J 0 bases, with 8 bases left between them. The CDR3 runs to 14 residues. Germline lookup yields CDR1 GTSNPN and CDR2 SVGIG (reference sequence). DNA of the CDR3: TGTGCCTGGAGTTACCGGAGCTCCTACAATGAGCAGTTCTTC. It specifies CAWSYRSSYNEQFF.

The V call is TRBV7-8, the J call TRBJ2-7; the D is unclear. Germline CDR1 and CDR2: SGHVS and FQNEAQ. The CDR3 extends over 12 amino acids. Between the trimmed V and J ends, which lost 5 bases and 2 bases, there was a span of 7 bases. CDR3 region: CASSPVAYEQYF. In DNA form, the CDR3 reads TGTGCCAGCAGCCCTGTAGCCTACGAGCAGTACTTC.

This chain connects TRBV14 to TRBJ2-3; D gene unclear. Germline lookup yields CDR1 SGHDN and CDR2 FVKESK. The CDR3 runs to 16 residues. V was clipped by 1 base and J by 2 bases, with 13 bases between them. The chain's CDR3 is CASSQGGKRNTDTQYF. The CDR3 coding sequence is TGTGCCAGCAGCCAAGGAGGAAAGCGAAACACAGATACGCAGTATTTT. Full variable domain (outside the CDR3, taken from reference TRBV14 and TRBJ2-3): EAGVTQFPSHSVIEKGQTVTLRCDPISGHDNLYWYRRVMGKEIKFLLHFVKESKQDESGMPNNRFLAERTGGTYSTLKVQPAELEDSGVYFCASSQGGKRNTDTQYFGPGTRLTVL.

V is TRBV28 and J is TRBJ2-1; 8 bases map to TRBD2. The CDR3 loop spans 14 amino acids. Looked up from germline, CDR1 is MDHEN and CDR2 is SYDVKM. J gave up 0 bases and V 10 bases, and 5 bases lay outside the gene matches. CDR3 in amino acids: CAITGGSSYNEQFF. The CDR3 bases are TGTGCCATCACGGGGGGGAGCTCCTACAATGAGCAGTTCTTC.

The CDR3 DNA reads TGTGCCAGTAGTCTAAGACAGGGGAGGATTGACTTCTATGGCTACACCTTC. Amino acid sequence: CASSLRQGRIDFYGYTF. The genes are TRBV19 and TRBJ1-2; 8 bases are shared with TRBD1. CDR3 length: 17 residues. V dropped 5 bases and J dropped 4; count of bases not matched to a gene: 15. Germline CDR1 and CDR2: LNHDA and SQIVND (reference sequence).

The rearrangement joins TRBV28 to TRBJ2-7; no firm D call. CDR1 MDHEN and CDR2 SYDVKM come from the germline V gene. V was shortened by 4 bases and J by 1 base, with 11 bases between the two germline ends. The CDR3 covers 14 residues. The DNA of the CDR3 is TGTGCCAGCAGTTCCCCGGGTCGGTCCTACGAGCAGTACGTC. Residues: CASSSPGRSYEQYV.